These 8 T cell receptor beta chains were all obtained from the same sample, sequenced in a study of T cells in Graves' hyperthyroidism and ophthalmopathy. From RNA transcripts, TCR beta CDR3 regions were amplified. An initial round of RT-PCR targeting the TCR CDR3 relied on the HTBI primer set. One entry per CDR3 protein, called by TCRdb with MiXCR from the multiplex PCR reads. Of about 560,000 distinct CDR3 sequences detected, over 15% appear once; the ten largest clones hold around a sixth. What was sequenced was blood. Every receptor here comes from a woman in her late teens or twenties with Graves' hyperthyroidism.

As to this clonotype: This may be a read error, as it is one base from a much larger clone. The rearrangement links TRBV5-6 to TRBJ1-1; D unresolved. Trimming removed 2 bases at V and 0 bases at J, with 8 bases between. The CDR3 is 14 amino acids. Germline loops: CDR1 SGHDT, CDR2 YYEEEE. The CDR3 is CASSFSVLNTEAFF. The CDR3 DNA is TGTGCCAGCAGCTTTTCAGTCCTGAACACTGAAGCTTTCTTT. Filled out from reference TRBV5-6 and TRBJ1-1, the complete variable domain reads DAGVTQSPTHLIKTRGQQVTLRCSPKSGHDTVSWYQQALGQGPQFIFQYYEEEERQRGNFPDRFSGHQFPNYSSELNVNALLLGDSALYLCASSFSVLNTEAFFGQGTRLTVV.

The sample holds a few counts of this clonotype. The CDR3 nucleotides are TGTGCCAGCAGCTTGAGCGGGAATATAGAAAAACTGTTTTTT. Its translation is CASSLSGNIEKLFF. V gene TRBV7-9 combines with J gene TRBJ1-4; D call uncertain. Germline V gives CDR1 SEHNR, CDR2 FQNEAQ (reference sequence). This CDR3 has 14 amino acids. V lost 3 bases and J lost 8, with 13 bases in between.

Worth noting for this clonotype: This may stem from a read error, because a much larger clone lies one nucleotide away. The genes are TRBV11-2 and TRBJ2-7; unclear D gene. CDR3 length: 12 residues. Trimming pared 7 bases from V and 0 bases from J, leaving 7 bases between. From germline, CDR1 is SGHAT and CDR2 FQNNGV. CDR3 region: CASTPSSYEQYF. Here the CDR3 DNA reads TGTGCCAGCACCCCGAGCTCCTACGAGCAGTACTTC. The full variable domain, rest sourced from reference TRBV11-2 and TRBJ2-7, is EAGVAQSPRYKIIEKRQSVAFWCNPISGHATLYWYQQILGQGPKLLIQFQNNGVVDDSQLPKDRFSAERLKGVDSTLKIQPAKLEDSAVYLCASTPSSYEQYFGPGTRLTVT.

A note on this clonotype: This sequence may be a read error, since a much larger clone differs from it by one base. The chain has TRBV5-6 and TRBJ1-2; TRBD1 matches at 7 bases. Germline values: CDR1 SGHDT, CDR2 YYEEEE. The CDR3 runs 13 residues. V was pared by 4 bases and J by 4 bases, with 4 bases of the junction left unmatched. This CDR3 reads CASSAGQTYGYTF. CDR3 in DNA: TGTGCCAGCAGCGCGGGACAGACCTATGGCTACACCTTC.

About this clonotype itself: This may be a read error, as it is one base from a much larger clone. The rearrangement joins TRBV12-3 or TRBV12-4 to TRBJ2-7; 10 nucleotides align to TRBD2. The CDR3 is made up of 17 amino acids. Losses at the gene ends were 3 bases for V and 7 bases for J; bases not matched to a gene: 15. CDR3 DNA: TGTGCCAGCAGTTTCTCCCCGGGTAGCGGGAGGCTTAATGAGCAGTACTTC. As protein: CASSFSPGSGRLNEQYF.

There are many counts of this clonotype. V gene TRBV7-9 combines with J gene TRBJ2-3, with D perhaps matching TRBD2 (5 bases). The CDR3 consists of 15 residues. Between the trimmed V and J ends, which lost 5 bases and 3 bases, there was a span of 15 bases. CDR1 and CDR2 (germline): SEHNR, FQNEAQ (reference sequence). The DNA for the CDR3 is TGTGCCAGCAGCCTTACGGGGTCTAGGACAGATACGCAGTATTTT. As protein: CASSLTGSRTDTQYF.

This clonotype was observed many times. This chain links TRBV12-3 or TRBV12-4 with TRBJ2-7; 7 bases are a match to TRBD2. The V and J ends lost 4 bases and 2 bases, in that order; junction bases with no gene match: 11. This CDR3 contains 16 residues. The CDR3 region has the DNA TGTGCCAGCAGTTACGCGGGGGAAAGGAGGCCCTACGAGCAGTACTTC. Translating gives CASSYAGERRPYEQYF.

This clonotype was seen repeatedly, ten times or more. The chain joins TRBV12-3 or TRBV12-4 to TRBJ2-5; D tentatively reads TRBD1 or TRBD2 (6 bases each). The V gene lost 0 bases and the J gene lost 1 base, with 9 bases spanning the gap. The CDR3 consists of 15 residues. The CDR3 DNA reads as TGTGCCAGCAGTTTAGCTTCGGGGGCCCAAGAGACCCAGTACTTC. This encodes CASSLASGAQETQYF.